These 5 T cell receptor beta chains came from one sample sequenced in a study of blood T cell repertoires in COVID-19. Clones were sequenced by immunoSEQ multiplex PCR, and TCRdb holds only the in-frame ones, with some missing. The sample has some 300,000 clones, roughly nine tenths seen once. Sequencing input: peripheral blood. These receptors all come from a young man with active or convalescent COVID-19.

This sequence joins TRBV6-7 and TRBJ1-5, with 8 nucleotides matching TRBD1. TRBV6-7 is annotated as an ORF whose role is uncertain. CDR3 length equals 20 residues. V dropped 0 bases and J dropped 2; count of bases not matched to a gene: 15. CDR3 loop: CASSYSFFGFDRGGNQPQHF. CDR3 nucleotides: TGTGCCAGCAGTTACTCGTTTTTTGGATTCGACAGGGGAGGCAATCAGCCCCAGCATTTT.

This chain connects TRBV19 to TRBJ2-7, with TRBD1 as a possible D gene (6 bases). The CDR3 sequence is 15 residues long. Germline V gene lookup returns CDR1 LNHDA and CDR2 SQIVND (reference sequence). V shed 8 bases and J shed 4 bases, with 21 bases lying between them. The CDR3 DNA sequence: TGTGCCAGTGCAAAATTCAAGACAGGTGATTACGAGCAGTACTTC. It yields the protein CASAKFKTGDYEQYF.

V usage is TRBV19 and J usage is TRBJ1-2; no clear D. Looked up from germline, CDR1 is LNHDA and CDR2 is SQIVND (reference sequence). V lost 5 bases to trimming and J lost 0 bases, with 7 bases between them. The length of the CDR3 is 13 residues. The CDR3: CASSVNTNYGYTF. CDR3 sequence (DNA): TGTGCCAGTAGTGTAAATACTAACTATGGCTACACCTTC.

This clone showed up just a few times. The chain is built from TRBV20-1 and TRBJ1-1; TRBD1 agrees at 7 bases. The V gene end was trimmed by 3 bases and the J gene end by 2 bases; junction bases not matched to a gene: 9. The CDR3 runs to 15 residues. Germline V gives CDR1 DFQATT, CDR2 SNEGSKA (reference sequence). The CDR3 loop reads CSASRGGQINTEAFF. In nucleotides, the CDR3 is TGCAGTGCTAGTCGGGGGGGACAGATAAACACTGAAGCTTTCTTT.

The chain joins TRBV5-4 to TRBJ2-2; TRBD1 is a possible D gene (6 bases). The germline V gene has CDR1 SGHNT and CDR2 YYREEE (reference sequence). V was trimmed by 4 bases and J by 0 bases, leaving 10 bases between them. CDR3 length: 15 amino acids. The CDR3 spells CASSLGHTNTGELFF. DNA for the CDR3: TGTGCCAGCAGCCTGGGACACACGAACACCGGGGAGCTGTTTTTT.